The next 14 T cell receptor beta chains were all read from a single sample in a study of regulatory T cells in long-lasting Graves disease. Building the TCR beta libraries relied on iRepertoire HTBI primers, and CDR3 regions underwent Arm-PCR. Via MiXCR, TCRdb re-called the multiplex PCR reads, giving one row per CDR3 protein. Here the sample spans 550,000 or so distinct CDR3 sequences, more than 10% being singletons. Time point reported: newly diagnosed GD, antithyroid drugs for less than 3 months. With RNA extracted from PBMCs as input, the TCR library was made. These records were also assigned to another study, of T cells in Graves' hyperthyroidism and ophthalmopathy.

The source was peripheral blood mononuclear cells (PBMCs), collected at new diagnosis, from a patient treated with antithyroid drugs. These receptors originate from a woman younger than 45 with Graves disease.

This chain links TRBV10-3 with TRBJ2-5, with unresolved D. Germline V lookup: CDR1 ENHRY, CDR2 SYGVKD. The CDR3 is 15 amino acids. V lost 8 bases and J 0 bases, leaving 16 bases between the germline ends. This CDR3 is CAILDRHPYQETQYF. Written as DNA, the CDR3 is TGTGCCATCCTAGATCGACACCCCTACCAAGAGACCCAGTACTTC.

This clonotype has at least ten counts. The chain has TRBV7-9 and TRBJ1-1; perhaps TRBD1 as D (5 bases). CDR1 is SEHNR, CDR2 FQNEAQ, per germline (reference sequence). Trimming removed 7 bases at V and 5 bases at J, with 14 bases between. The CDR3 totals 13 residues. The CDR3 sequence is CASTAFGGTEAFF. The CDR3 DNA sequence: TGTGCCAGCACCGCTTTCGGGGGGACTGAAGCTTTCTTT.

In this sample, this clonotype turned up many times. V usage is TRBV12-3 or TRBV12-4 and J usage is TRBJ2-1, with 7 bases that match TRBD2. This CDR3 has 16 amino acids. V was pared by 3 bases and J by 5 bases, with 10 bases of the junction left unmatched. As DNA, the CDR3 is TGTGCCAGCAGTTTCGCCCTAGCGGAAACAGACAATGAGCAGTTCTTC. The encoded protein is CASSFALAETDNEQFF.

V and J are TRBV19 and TRBJ1-2; D ambiguous. Germline CDR1 LNHDA, CDR2 SQIVND (reference sequence). Between the trimmed V and J ends, which lost 3 bases and 5 bases, there was a span of 16 bases. The CDR3 covers 15 residues. CDR3 in amino acids: CASSILLGRFYGYTF. CDR3 bases: TGTGCCAGTAGTATCCTACTCGGGCGGTTTTATGGCTACACCTTC.

The rearrangement uses TRBV7-2 and TRBJ1-5; maybe TRBD1 (6 bases). CDR1 SGHTA and CDR2 FQGNSA come from the germline V gene. Between the trimmed V and J ends, which lost 0 bases and 3 bases, there was a span of 9 bases. The CDR3 runs to 15 residues. CDR3 sequence: CASSLAGGPNQPQHF. Here the CDR3 DNA reads TGTGCCAGCAGCTTAGCTGGGGGGCCCAATCAGCCCCAGCATTTT.

This rearrangement joins TRBV5-4 to TRBJ2-3; a possible D gene is TRBD1 (5 bases). Germline assignment: CDR1 SGHNT and CDR2 YYREEE (reference sequence). V lost 4 bases, J lost 2 bases, and 14 bases lay in between. The CDR3 has 15 residues. The CDR3 nucleotides are TGTGCCAGCAGCGACCTAGACAGACACACAGATACGCAGTATTTT. It is translated as CASSDLDRHTDTQYF.

The chain employs TRBV27 and TRBJ2-2; D is undetermined. The germline V gene encodes CDR1 MNHEY and CDR2 SMNVEV (reference sequence). The germline V and J ends were trimmed by 10 bases and 0 bases, with 12 bases remaining between them. This CDR3 contains 14 residues. The CDR3 DNA sequence: TGTGCCACCGGGCTAGTCCCGAACACCGGGGAGCTGTTTTTT. Translating gives CATGLVPNTGELFF.

Note on this clonotype: One junction end does not reproduce the germline sequence, and a read error may be involved. The chain is built from TRBV7-6 and TRBJ1-1; 8 bases match TRBD1. This CDR3 region has 17 residues. Germline-derived CDR1 and CDR2 are SGHVS and FNYEAQ. The DNA of the CDR3 is TGTGCCAGCAGCCCTAGATCGGGACAGGTGATGAATACTGAAGCTTTCTTT. It codes for CASSPRSGQVMNTEAFF.

The gene calls are TRBV7-2 and TRBJ2-1; 8 bases align to TRBD2. CDR3 size: 17 residues. CDR1 is SGHTA and CDR2 is FQGNSA in the germline V gene. Trimming took 5 bases from V and 0 from J; bases not matched to a gene: 9. CDR3 residues: CASSAYISGTSYNEQFF. DNA for the CDR3: TGTGCCAGCAGCGCCTATATTAGCGGGACCTCCTACAATGAGCAGTTCTTC.

Of note for this clonotype: This may stem from a read error, because a much larger clone lies one nucleotide away. This chain uses TRBV7-8 with TRBJ2-1; a possible D gene is TRBD2 (6 bases). This CDR3 comprises 15 residues. Germline loops: CDR1 SGHVS, CDR2 FQNEAQ. Trimming took off 1 base at V and 8 bases at J, with 15 bases between the two ends. DNA for the CDR3: TGTGCCAGCAGCTTAGGGGGCGGGAATAGTGATGAGCAGTTCTTC. Protein product: CASSLGGGNSDEQFF.

This clonotype has ten or more counts. The rearrangement uses TRBV30 and TRBJ1-1, with 9 nucleotides matching TRBD1. Looked up from germline, CDR1 is GTSNPN and CDR2 is SVGIG (reference sequence). The CDR3 totals 14 residues. V was pared by 4 bases and J by 11 bases, with 14 bases of the junction left unmatched. The CDR3 DNA reads as TGTGCCTGGACAGAAGACAGGGGGTTATTGGACGCTTTCTTT. It encodes CAWTEDRGLLDAFF.

This clonotype was observed at least ten times. The genes are TRBV4-1 and TRBJ1-1, with D hard to call. The CDR3 is 16 residues long. V was shortened by 7 bases and J by 0 bases, with 18 bases between the two germline ends. Germline-derived CDR1 and CDR2 are MGHRA and YSYEKL. CDR3 sequence: CASKATARSMNTEAFF. In nucleotides, the CDR3 is TGCGCCAGCAAAGCGACTGCCAGGAGCATGAACACTGAAGCTTTCTTT.

This clonotype was detected many times. The chain uses TRBV2 and TRBJ1-5, with TRBD1 identical over 8 bases. Germline V gene lookup returns CDR1 SNHLY and CDR2 FYNNEI. V shed 5 bases and J 5 bases; nucleotides not matched to a gene: 5. CDR3 size: 14 residues. The CDR3 spells CASSNQGADQPQHF. The CDR3 region has the DNA TGTGCCAGCAGTAACCAGGGGGCCGATCAGCCCCAGCATTTT.

The chain couples TRBV6-1 to TRBJ2-7, with 9 bases identical to TRBD1. The CDR3 contains 17 residues. CDR1 MNHNS and CDR2 SASEGT come from the germline V gene. With 0 bases clipped from V and 3 bases from J, the junction kept 9 bases outside the gene matches. CDR3 amino acids: CASSEARRTGDFYEQYF. CDR3 DNA: TGTGCCAGCAGTGAAGCACGTAGGACAGGGGATTTCTACGAGCAGTACTTC.